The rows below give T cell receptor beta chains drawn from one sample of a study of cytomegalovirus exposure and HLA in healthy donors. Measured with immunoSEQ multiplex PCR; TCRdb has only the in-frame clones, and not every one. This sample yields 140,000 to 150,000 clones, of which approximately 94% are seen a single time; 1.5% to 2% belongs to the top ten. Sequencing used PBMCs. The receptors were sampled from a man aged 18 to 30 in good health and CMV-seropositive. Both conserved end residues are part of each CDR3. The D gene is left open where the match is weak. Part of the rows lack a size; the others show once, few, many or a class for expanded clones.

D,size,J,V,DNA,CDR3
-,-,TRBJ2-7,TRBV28,TGTGCCAGCAGTTTTATCGAGCAGTACTTC,CASSFIEQYF
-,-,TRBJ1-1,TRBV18,TGTGCCAGCTCACCAAGTCTCAGACAAGAGCTAAACACTGAAGCTTTCTTT,CASSPSLRQELNTEAFF
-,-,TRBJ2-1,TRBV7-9,TGTGCCAGCAGAGAGGTCCTAACGAGCTCCTACAATGAGCAGTTCTTC,CASREVLTSSYNEQFF
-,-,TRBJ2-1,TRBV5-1,TGCGCCAGCAGCTTGGAAGGGGCTCACAATGAGCAGTTCTTC,CASSLEGAHNEQFF
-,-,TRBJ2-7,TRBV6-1,TGTGCCAGCAGTGAGGCAGTAGGGGCCTACGAGCAGTACTTC,CASSEAVGAYEQYF
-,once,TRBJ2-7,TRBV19,TGTGCCAGTAGTCGACAGAGCTCCTACGAGCAGTACTTC,CASSRQSSYEQYF
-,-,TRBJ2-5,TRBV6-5,TGTGCCAGCAGCCGGCGCCGGGGTCTCCAGGAGACCCAGTACTTC,CASSRRRGLQETQYF
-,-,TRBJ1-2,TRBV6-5,TGTGCCAGCAGTTACGAAATGACAGCGACACCCTATGGCTACACCTTC,CASSYEMTATPYGYTF
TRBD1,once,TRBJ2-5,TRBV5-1,TGCGCCAGCAGGACAGGGGCTGGGGAGACCCAGTACTTC,CASRTGAGETQYF
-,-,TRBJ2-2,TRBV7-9,TGTGCCAGCAGCTTAACAGTAATGGTGTCTACCACCGGGGAGCTGTTTTTT,CASSLTVMVSTTGELFF
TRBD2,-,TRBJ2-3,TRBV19,TGTGCCAGTACCTTAGATAGCGGGAGGGCCAGGGATACGCAGTATTTT,CASTLDSGRARDTQYF
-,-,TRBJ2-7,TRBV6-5,TGTGCCAGCAGTTACTCTGCAGGCTCCTACGAGCAGTACTTC,CASSYSAGSYEQYF
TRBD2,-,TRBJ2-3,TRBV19,TGTGCCAGTAGTGCTGGGACTAGCGGACGCACAGATACGCAGTATTTT,CASSAGTSGRTDTQYF
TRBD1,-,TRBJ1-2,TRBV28,TGTGCCAGCAGTTTGGGACAGGTTTTGGGTGGCTACACCTTC,CASSLGQVLGGYTF
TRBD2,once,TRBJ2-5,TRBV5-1,TGCGCCAGCAGCTTCACTAGCGATGAGACCCAGTACTTC,CASSFTSDETQYF
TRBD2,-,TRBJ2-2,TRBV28,TGTGCCAGCAGTTTTAGCGGGAGAACGGACACCGGGGAGCTGTTTTTT,CASSFSGRTDTGELFF
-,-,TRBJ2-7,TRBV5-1,TGCGCCAGCAGGCAGGGCCCTTACGAGCAGTACTTC,CASRQGPYEQYF
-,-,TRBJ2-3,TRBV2,TGTGCCAGCAGGGAATCCGGAGATACGCAGTATTTT,CASRESGDTQYF
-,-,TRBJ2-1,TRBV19,TGTGCCAGTAGTATTACAGGGAAGGGCGGGCAGTTCTTC,CASSITGKGGQFF
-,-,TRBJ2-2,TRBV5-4,TGTGCCAGCAGCGGCGACAGGATCTATACGAACACCGGGGAGCTGTTTTTT,CASSGDRIYTNTGELFF
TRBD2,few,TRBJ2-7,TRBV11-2,TGTGCCAGCAGCCTGACTAGCGGGAGGTCGACCGTCGAGCAGTACTTC,CASSLTSGRSTVEQYF
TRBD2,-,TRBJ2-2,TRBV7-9,TGTGCCAGCAGCTTGGAGGGACTAGCGGGAGTGCACACCGGGGAGCTGTTTTTT,CASSLEGLAGVHTGELFF
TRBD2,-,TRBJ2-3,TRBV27,TGTGCCAGCAGTCCAACTAGCGGGAGGGCCGGAGATACGCAGTATTTT,CASSPTSGRAGDTQYF
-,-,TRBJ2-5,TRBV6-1,TGTGCCAGCCGTGAAGGGAGTAGGGAGACCCAGTACTTC,CASREGSRETQYF
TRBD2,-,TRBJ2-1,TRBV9,TGTGCCAGCAGTCCTAGCGGGAGGGCCTATGAGCAGTTCTTC,CASSPSGRAYEQFF
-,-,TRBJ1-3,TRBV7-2,TGTGCCAGCAGCTCACGGCCAGGGAACACCATATATTTT,CASSSRPGNTIYF
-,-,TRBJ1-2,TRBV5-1,TGCGCCAGCAGGGATTTACAAGGGGCGCGAGGCTACACCTTC,CASRDLQGARGYTF
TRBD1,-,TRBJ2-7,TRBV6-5,TGTGCCAGCAGCTCAGGGGGGACAGGGATCTACGAGCAGTACTTC,CASSSGGTGIYEQYF
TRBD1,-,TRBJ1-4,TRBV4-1,TGCGCCAGCAGCCTAGACAGGGAGGCTAATGAAAAACTGTTTTTT,CASSLDREANEKLFF
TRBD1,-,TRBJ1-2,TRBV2,TGTGCCAGCAGTGTCGGGACAGGAGACTATGGCTACACCTTC,CASSVGTGDYGYTF
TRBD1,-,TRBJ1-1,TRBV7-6,TGTGCCAGCCGACAGGGACCGAACACTGAAGCTTTCTTT,CASRQGPNTEAFF
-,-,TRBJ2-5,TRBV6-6,TGTGCCAGCAGTTACTCGAGAGAGACCCAGTACTTC,CASSYSRETQYF
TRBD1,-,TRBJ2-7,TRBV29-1,TGCAGCGTTCGGACAGGGTCCTACGAGCAGTACTTC,CSVRTGSYEQYF
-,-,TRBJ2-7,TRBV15,TGTGCCACCAGCAGAGATCCACGGTACGAGCAGTACTTC,CATSRDPRYEQYF
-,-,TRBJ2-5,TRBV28,TGTGCCAGCAGTTACGGGGACACGGAGACCCAGTACTTC,CASSYGDTETQYF
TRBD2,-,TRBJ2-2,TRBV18,TGTGCCAGCTCGCCCCTAGCGGGAGCGAACACCGGGGAGCTGTTTTTT,CASSPLAGANTGELFF
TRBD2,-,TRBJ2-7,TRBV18,TGTGCCAGCTCATCTCTAGCGGGAGAGTACGAGCAGTACTTC,CASSSLAGEYEQYF
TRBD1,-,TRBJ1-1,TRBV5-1,TGCGCCAGCAGCCCACAGGGGGAGGGCACTGAAGCTTTCTTT,CASSPQGEGTEAFF
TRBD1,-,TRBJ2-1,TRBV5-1,TGCGCCAGCAGCTTCGGGACAGGGCGCAATGAGCAGTTCTTC,CASSFGTGRNEQFF
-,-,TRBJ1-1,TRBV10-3,TGTGCCATCAGTGAAGCGAGGAACACTGAAGCTTTCTTT,CAISEARNTEAFF
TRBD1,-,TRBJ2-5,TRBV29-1,TGCAGCGTTCACAGGGGGGAGACCCAGTACTTC,CSVHRGETQYF
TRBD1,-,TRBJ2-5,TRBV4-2,TGTGCCAGCAGCCAAGGACAGGGGGCAGAGACCCAGTACTTC,CASSQGQGAETQYF
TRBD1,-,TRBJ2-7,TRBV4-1,TGCGCCAGCAGCCCGAGGCCGGGACAGGGGGATAACGAGCAGTACTTC,CASSPRPGQGDNEQYF
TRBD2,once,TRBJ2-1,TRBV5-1,TGCGCCAGCAGCTTGGGTCCTAGCGGGACTGCCTACAATGAGCAGTTCTTC,CASSLGPSGTAYNEQFF
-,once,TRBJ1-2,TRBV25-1,TGTGCCAGCAGTGAATCTCCCCAGGATGGCTACACCTTC,CASSESPQDGYTF
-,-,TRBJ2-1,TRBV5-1,TGCGCCAGCAGCTTTGAAGCGAAGCAGTTCTTC,CASSFEAKQFF
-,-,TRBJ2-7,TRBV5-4,TGTGCCAGCAGCTTGGCGAGGGGGGGTTCCTACGAGCAGTACTTC,CASSLARGGSYEQYF
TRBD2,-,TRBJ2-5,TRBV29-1,TGCAGCGTTTCACTAGCGGCCCTAGATACCCAGTACTTC,CSVSLAALDTQYF
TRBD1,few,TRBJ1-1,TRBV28,TGTGCCAGCAGCCGACCGGGACAGATGAACACTGAAGCTTTCTTT,CASSRPGQMNTEAFF
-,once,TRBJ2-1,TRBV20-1,TGCAGTGCTAGGGAAGGGGGAGAGCAGTTCTTC,CSAREGGEQFF
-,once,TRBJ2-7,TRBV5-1,TGCGCCAGCAGCTTGGTTGGGGAGTACGAGCAGTACTTC,CASSLVGEYEQYF
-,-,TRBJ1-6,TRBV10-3,TGTGCCATCAGTGAGAGAGGTGACTCACCCCTCCACTTT,CAISERGDSPLHF
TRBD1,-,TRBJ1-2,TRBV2,TGTGCCAGTAAAGACAGGGTTGTCGGCTATGGCTACACCTTC,CASKDRVVGYGYTF
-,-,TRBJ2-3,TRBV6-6,TGTGCCAGCAGTTACAGACTCACAGATACGCAGTATTTT,CASSYRLTDTQYF
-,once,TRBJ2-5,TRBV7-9,TGTGCCAGCAGCTTAGAACGGACAGCTCAAGAGACCCAGTACTTC,CASSLERTAQETQYF
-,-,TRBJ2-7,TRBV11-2,TGTGCCAGCAGCGAGCAGGGTTCCGAGCAGTACTTC,CASSEQGSEQYF
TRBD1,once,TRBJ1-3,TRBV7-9,TGTGCCAGCAGCTTAGCCGGGACAGGTGGAAACACCATATATTTT,CASSLAGTGGNTIYF